These 18 T cell receptor beta chains came from one sample sequenced in a study of blood T cell repertoires in COVID-19. TCRdb keeps only in-frame clones here, not all; method: immunoSEQ multiplex PCR. The sample shows fewer than 350,000 clones, roughly 85% of them seen only once. The sequenced sample was PBMCs or T cells enriched from blood (not recorded which). The receptors derive from a woman in her 30s who had been exposed to COVID-19.

V is TRBV7-6 and J is TRBJ1-3; TRBD1 aligns across 9 bases. Germline CDR1 is SGHVS and CDR2 is FNYEAQ. The CDR3 extends over 17 amino acids. After removal of 4 bases from V and 6 bases from J, the junction contained 13 bases not matched to a gene. Here the CDR3 DNA reads TGTGCCAGCAGCTCCCGGGACAGGGCCTCAACAACAAACACCATATATTTT. Its protein product is CASSSRDRASTTNTIYF.

V usage is TRBV6-1 and J usage is TRBJ2-4, with 7 bases lining up with TRBD1. Germline V gene sequence: CDR1 MNHNS, CDR2 SASEGT. The length of the CDR3 is 16 residues. With 2 bases clipped from V and 1 base from J, the junction kept 5 bases outside the gene matches. Here the CDR3 DNA reads TGTGCCAGCAGTGAAATTAGGGGACAGGCCAAAAACATTCAGTACTTC. Amino acids: CASSEIRGQAKNIQYF.

The chain joins TRBV7-9 to TRBJ2-3; D may be TRBD1 (5 bases). V lost 2 bases to trimming and J lost 0 bases, with 15 bases between them. Per the germline V gene, CDR1 is SEHNR and CDR2 is FQNEAQ (reference sequence). The CDR3 contains 17 residues. The CDR3 protein is CASSLKGRQSSTDTQYF. The CDR3 DNA reads as TGTGCCAGCAGCTTAAAGGGCCGACAGTCTAGCACAGATACGCAGTATTTT.

The chain has TRBV11-3 and TRBJ2-7, with no clear D. V was clipped by 1 base and J by 3 bases, with 7 bases between them. The germline gives CDR1 SGHNT, CDR2 YENEEA. This CDR3 contains 13 residues. The CDR3 reads CASSLARDYEQYF. The CDR3 bases are TGTGCCAGCAGCTTAGCGCGAGACTACGAGCAGTACTTC.

This chain links TRBV3-1 (or the pseudogene TRBV3-2) with TRBJ1-6; a weak D match, TRBD1 (6 bases). The CDR3 is 16 residues long. Trimming removed 1 base from V and 14 bases from J, with 21 bases in between. Looked up from germline, CDR1 is LGHDT and CDR2 is YNNKEL (reference sequence). The CDR3 sequence: CASSQAGVSRDTTLHF. CDR3 sequence (DNA): TGTGCCAGCAGCCAAGCCGGGGTTTCCCGGGACACCACCCTCCACTTT.

This clone has only a few counts. The genes are TRBV28 and TRBJ1-5; 8 bases line up with TRBD1. The V gene's germline CDR1 is MDHEN and CDR2 SYDVKM. The CDR3 consists of 17 residues. J gave up 0 bases and V 6 bases, and 10 bases lay outside the gene matches. This chain's CDR3 is CASRDRDGRGSNQPQHF. DNA for the CDR3: TGTGCCAGCAGGGACAGGGATGGGAGAGGTAGCAATCAGCCCCAGCATTTT.

The rearrangement uses TRBV19 and TRBJ1-4; possible D gene TRBD1, 5 bases. The CDR3 contains 14 residues. V was trimmed by 3 bases and J by 8 bases, leaving 13 bases between them. Per the germline V gene, CDR1 is LNHDA and CDR2 is SQIVND (reference sequence). This CDR3 reads CASSMGQGFEKLFF. The CDR3 DNA reads TGTGCCAGTAGTATGGGGCAGGGCTTCGAAAAACTGTTTTTT.

The chain has TRBV2 and TRBJ1-4; 8 bases are a match to TRBD1. The CDR3 extends over 14 amino acids. Germline V gene sequence: CDR1 SNHLY, CDR2 FYNNEI. The V segment lost 6 bases and the J segment 8 bases; nucleotides outside the gene matches: 8. CDR3 coding DNA: TGTGCCAGCAGCCAGGGGGCTCTTGGGGAAAAACTGTTTTTT. Translating it yields CASSQGALGEKLFF. Together with reference TRBV2 and TRBJ1-4, the CDR3 gives the full variable domain: EPEVTQTPSHQVTQMGQEVILRCVPISNHLYFYWYRQILGQKVEFLVSFYNNEISEKSEIFDDQFSVERPDGSNFTLKIRSTKLEDSAMYFCASSQGALGEKLFFGSGTQLSVL.

The J gene is TRBJ1-4, the V gene TRBV30; 10 bases fit TRBD1. The V and J ends lost 7 bases and 6 bases, in that order; junction bases with no gene match: 8. The CDR3 loop spans 14 amino acids. Germline V gene lookup returns CDR1 GTSNPN and CDR2 SVGIG (reference sequence). DNA of the CDR3: TGTGCCTACACTTGGGGGACAGGGGATGAAAAACTGTTTTTT. Residues: CAYTWGTGDEKLFF.

The chain couples TRBV6-5 to TRBJ1-3, with a possible D match to TRBD1 (5 bases). The CDR3 has 13 residues. V was cut by 6 bases and J by 0 bases, with 6 bases left in between. Germline V gives CDR1 MNHEY, CDR2 SVGAGI. CDR3 protein: CASRGDSGNTIYF. Here the CDR3 DNA reads TGTGCCAGCAGAGGGGACTCTGGAAACACCATATATTTT.

The CDR3 spells CASTGSGLQETQYF. The CDR3 bases are TGTGCCAGCACTGGAAGCGGACTCCAAGAGACCCAGTACTTC. The chain links TRBV2 to TRBJ2-5, with a weak D call TRBD2 (5 bases). Trimming took 7 bases from V and 1 from J, leaving 13 bases between them. The CDR3 contains 14 residues. In germline, CDR1 is SNHLY, CDR2 FYNNEI.

The chain uses TRBV19 and TRBJ2-1, with 11 bases matching TRBD2. This CDR3 contains 21 residues. Germline V CDR1 and CDR2: LNHDA, SQIVND (reference sequence). V was clipped by 4 bases and J by 1 base; unmatched bases: 18. The CDR3 DNA follows: TGTGCCAGTAGTACCGTACGTGGGACTAGCGGATCAGGTTATTCCTACAATGAGCAGTTCTTC. Translation: CASSTVRGTSGSGYSYNEQFF.

This chain links TRBV3-1 (or the pseudogene TRBV3-2) with TRBJ2-5, with D perhaps matching TRBD2 (6 bases). Trimming pared 4 bases from V and 2 bases from J, leaving 14 bases between. The CDR3 loop spans 15 amino acids. Germline V gene sequence: CDR1 LGHDT, CDR2 YNNKEL (reference sequence). CDR3 in amino acids: CASSRYGGAQETQYF. The CDR3 coding sequence is TGTGCCAGCAGCCGTTATGGAGGGGCACAAGAGACCCAGTACTTC.

The V call is TRBV27, the J call TRBJ1-1, with D possibly matching TRBD1 (5 bases). CDR3 length equals 14 residues. V was cut by 0 bases and J by 4 bases, with 9 bases left in between. Germline V lookup: CDR1 MNHEY, CDR2 SMNVEV (reference sequence). The CDR3 nucleotides are TGTGCCAGCAGTTTATCCTCCAGGGCCACTGAAGCTTTCTTT. It is translated as CASSLSSRATEAFF.

V and J are TRBV30 and TRBJ2-7, with TRBD2 matching over 11 bases. With V trimmed by 2 bases and J by 7 bases, 16 bases remained unmatched. The CDR3 has 17 amino acids. The germline gives CDR1 GTSNPN, CDR2 SVGIG (reference sequence). CDR3 in DNA: TGTGCCTGGAGTACTCAACCCGGACTAGCGGGTACCTCGGAGCAGTACTTC. This codes for CAWSTQPGLAGTSEQYF.

The rearrangement joins TRBV10-3 to TRBJ1-1, with 8 bases fitting TRBD1. The CDR3 covers 17 residues. Germline V CDR1 and CDR2: ENHRY, SYGVKD. Trimming cost V 0 bases and J 5 bases; bases outside gene matches: 11. The CDR3: CAISESSGGRMGTEAFF. The DNA of the CDR3 is TGTGCCATCAGTGAGTCGTCAGGGGGCCGGATGGGGACTGAAGCTTTCTTT.

This chain uses TRBV27 with TRBJ2-5; tentative D call: TRBD2 (6 bases). The CDR3 totals 14 residues. Germline loops: CDR1 MNHEY, CDR2 SMNVEV (reference sequence). The germline V and J ends were trimmed by 2 bases and 4 bases, with 11 bases remaining between them. Written as DNA, the CDR3 is TGTGCCAGCAGTTTAATCGAGGGAGGAGAGACCCAGTACTTC. Its protein product is CASSLIEGGETQYF.

The V and J genes are TRBV6-2 or TRBV6-3 and TRBJ1-2; D is perhaps TRBD1 (6 bases). Germline CDR1 and CDR2: MNHEY and SVGEGT. V was trimmed by 5 bases and J by 7 bases, leaving 20 bases between them. This CDR3 region has 15 residues. This chain's CDR3 is CASSSSGRGTPGYTF. CDR3 bases: TGTGCCAGCAGTAGTTCCGGCAGGGGAACTCCTGGCTACACCTTC.